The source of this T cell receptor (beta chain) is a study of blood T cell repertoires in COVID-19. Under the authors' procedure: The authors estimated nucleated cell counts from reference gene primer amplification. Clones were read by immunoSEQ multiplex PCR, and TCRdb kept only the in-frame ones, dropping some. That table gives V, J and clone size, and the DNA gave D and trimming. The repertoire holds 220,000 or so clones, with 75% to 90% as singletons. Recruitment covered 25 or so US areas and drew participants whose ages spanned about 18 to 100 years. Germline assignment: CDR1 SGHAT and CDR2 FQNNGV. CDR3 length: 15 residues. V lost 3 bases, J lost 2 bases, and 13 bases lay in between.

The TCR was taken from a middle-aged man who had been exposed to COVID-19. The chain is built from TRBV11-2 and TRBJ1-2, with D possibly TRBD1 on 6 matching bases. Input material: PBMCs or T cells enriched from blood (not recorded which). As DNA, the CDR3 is TGTGCCAGCAGCTTCGAAGGACAGCGCAACTATGGCTACACCTTC. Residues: CASSFEGQRNYGYTF.